The rows below give T cell receptor beta chains drawn from one sample of a study of shared clonotypes between healthy human individuals. The assay was immunoSEQ multiplex PCR, and TCRdb's table has in-frame clones only and misses some. The data show around 1.9 million clones, around 93% seen once. Sequencing was done on a sample of naive CD8+ T cells from PBMCs. All receptors come from a man aged 18 to 30 in good health. Some clones in this sample may be carry-over from other donors' samples. CDR3s leave out the opening cysteine and the closing phenylalanine or tryptophan. Some rows have no size entry. The others give once, few or many, or a class for an expanded clone.

cdr3_length clone_size j_call v_call cdr3_aa
11 - TRBJ2-7 TRBV19 ASSTGITYEQY
14 - TRBJ2-2 TRBV28 ASSLGAGVRTGELF
13 - TRBJ2-1 TRBV5-6 ASSANRGSYNEQF
12 - TRBJ2-5 TRBV5-5 ASSEEWRQETQY
13 - TRBJ2-7 TRBV19 ASSISHAGVDEQY
11 - TRBJ1-5 TRBV27 ASSLSSVGPQH
15 - TRBJ2-3 TRBV2 ASSEGGQPTSTDTQY
13 - TRBJ2-7 TRBV4-3 ASSLSRDVGYEQY
13 - TRBJ2-7 TRBV4-3 ASSQVSGVFYEQY
12 - TRBJ2-7 TRBV27 ASRTGGGLDEQY
13 - TRBJ2-1 TRBV9 ASSVGLAGLSEQF
14 - TRBJ2-1 TRBV6-5 ASSYSGVSSYNEQF
15 once TRBJ2-7 TRBV28 ASSRPTGMIVFYEQY
16 - TRBJ2-7 TRBV28 ASRSIREIQGASYEQY
17 - TRBJ2-1 TRBV7-2 ASSLGGLALARGYNEQF
16 - TRBJ2-6 TRBV7-9 ASRKTTTGAPGANVLT
12 - TRBJ2-5 TRBV28 ASSFALAEETQY
12 - TRBJ2-7 TRBV11-2 ASSQRRGTYEQY